What follows describes a single T cell receptor beta chain. TCRdb keeps only in-frame clones here, not all; method: immunoSEQ multiplex PCR. This table holds approximately 82,000 clones, 92% found once. The data are from a study of T cell responses to AZD1222 COVID-19 vaccine. The sequence came from an adult who received the AZD1222 COVID-19 vaccine. This sample comprised peripheral blood, obtained 28 days after the second AZD1222 dose.

The CDR3: CASSLALGRMNTEAFF. For the CDR3, the DNA is TGTGCCAGCAGCTTGGCTTTAGGACGGATGAACACTGAAGCTTTCTTT. The genes are TRBV5-4 and TRBJ1-1; the D is unclear. This CDR3 is built from 16 residues. V shed 0 bases and J shed 0 bases, with 12 bases lying between them. The germline CDR1 and CDR2 sequences are SGHNT and YYREEE (reference sequence).